This T cell receptor (beta chain) was sequenced in a study of blood T cells in healthy people across ages. CDR3 size: 16 residues. Germline V lookup: CDR1 SGHRS, CDR2 YFSETQ. Together with a sample-barcoded 5' primer, a J-beta primer mix was included in a second PCR lasting 7 to 11 cycles. Researchers report that a template-switch adaptor with 12 random nucleotides tagged each cDNA molecule. TCRdb re-analysed the 5' RACE reads in MiXCR, keeping a single row per CDR3 protein. The profile shows 1,800,000 or so distinct CDR3 sequences, roughly two fifths of them singletons. The study, taken as a whole, reports: Both naive CD4+ cell counts and diversity were greater in long-lived donors than in aged donors. It was not possible, with unsorted PBMCs, to conclusively compare naive and antigen-experienced cells. Roughly linearly, TCR beta diversity per million T cells fell as age increased.

With respect to this clonotype: Antigen: not known.

Sequenced material: blood. This receptor was taken from a human donor in good health. The V and J genes are TRBV5-1 and TRBJ2-4; 11 bases align to TRBD1. Matching the DNA end better, TRBJ2-7 makes the J call doubtful. The chain's CDR3 is CASSLGWDRGRNEQYF. In DNA, the CDR3 is TGCGCCAGCAGCTTGGGCTGGGACAGGGGGAGGAACGAGCAGTACTTC.